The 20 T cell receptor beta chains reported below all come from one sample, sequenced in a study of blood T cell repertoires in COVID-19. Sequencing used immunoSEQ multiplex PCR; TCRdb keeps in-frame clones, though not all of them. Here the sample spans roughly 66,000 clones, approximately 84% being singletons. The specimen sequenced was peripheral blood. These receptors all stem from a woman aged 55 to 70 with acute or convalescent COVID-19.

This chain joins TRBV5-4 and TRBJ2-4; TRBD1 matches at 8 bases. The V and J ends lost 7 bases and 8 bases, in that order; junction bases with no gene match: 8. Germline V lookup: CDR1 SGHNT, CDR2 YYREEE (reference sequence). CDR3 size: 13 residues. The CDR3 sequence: CASSTGDPDIQYF. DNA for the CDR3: TGTGCCAGCTCGACAGGGGACCCCGACATTCAGTACTTC.

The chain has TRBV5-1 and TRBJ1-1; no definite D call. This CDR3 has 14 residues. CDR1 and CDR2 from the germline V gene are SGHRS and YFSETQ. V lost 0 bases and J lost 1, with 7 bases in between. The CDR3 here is CASSLGQRNTEAFF. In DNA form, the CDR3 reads TGCGCCAGCAGCTTGGGACAACGGAACACTGAAGCTTTCTTT.

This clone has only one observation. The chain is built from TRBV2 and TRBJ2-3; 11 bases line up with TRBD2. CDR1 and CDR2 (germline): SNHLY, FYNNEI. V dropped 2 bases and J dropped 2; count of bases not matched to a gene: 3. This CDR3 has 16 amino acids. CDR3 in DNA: TGTGCCAGCAGTGAACTAGCGGGGGGACTCACAGATACGCAGTATTTT. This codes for CASSELAGGLTDTQYF.

In nucleotides, the CDR3 is TGCGCCAGCAGCTACGCAGTCTCCTACGAGCAGTACTTC. As protein: CASSYAVSYEQYF. V is TRBV5-1 and J is TRBJ2-7, with D hard to call. Trimming cost V 3 bases and J 0 bases, with 7 bases left between them. Germline V CDR1 and CDR2: SGHRS, YFSETQ. The CDR3 contains 13 residues. The entire variable domain, with the rest obtained from reference TRBV5-1 and TRBJ2-7, is as follows: KAGVTQTPRYLIKTRGQQVTLSCSPISGHRSVSWYQQTPGQGLQFLFEYFSETQRNKGNFPGRFSGRQFSNSRSEMNVSTLELGDSALYLCASSYAVSYEQYFGPGTRLTVT.

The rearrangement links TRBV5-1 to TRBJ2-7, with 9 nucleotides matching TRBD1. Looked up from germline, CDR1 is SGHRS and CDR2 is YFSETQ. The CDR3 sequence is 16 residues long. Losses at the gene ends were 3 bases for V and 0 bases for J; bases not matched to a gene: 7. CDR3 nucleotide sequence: TGCGCCAGCAGCTCAGGACAGGGGCACCTCTCCTACGAGCAGTACTTC. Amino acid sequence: CASSSGQGHLSYEQYF.

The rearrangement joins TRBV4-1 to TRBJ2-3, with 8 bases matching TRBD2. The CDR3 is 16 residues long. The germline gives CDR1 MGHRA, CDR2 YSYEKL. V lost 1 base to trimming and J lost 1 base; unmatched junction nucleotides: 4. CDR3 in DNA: TGCGCCAGCAGCCAAGGTATTAGCGGGGGCACAGATACGCAGTATTTT. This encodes CASSQGISGGTDTQYF.

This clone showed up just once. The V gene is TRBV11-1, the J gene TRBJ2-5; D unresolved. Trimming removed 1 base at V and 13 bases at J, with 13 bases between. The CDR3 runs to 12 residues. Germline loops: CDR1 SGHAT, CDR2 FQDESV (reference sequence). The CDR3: CASSLDPTARYF. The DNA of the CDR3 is TGTGCCAGCAGCTTAGACCCCACCGCGCGGTACTTC.

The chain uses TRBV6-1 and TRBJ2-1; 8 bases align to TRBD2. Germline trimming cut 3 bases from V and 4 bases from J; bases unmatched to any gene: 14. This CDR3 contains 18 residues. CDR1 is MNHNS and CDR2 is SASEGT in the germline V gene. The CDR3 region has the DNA TGTGCCAGCAGTGACGGTCTAGCGGGTTTTACTGTTTACAATGAGCAGTTCTTC. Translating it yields CASSDGLAGFTVYNEQFF.

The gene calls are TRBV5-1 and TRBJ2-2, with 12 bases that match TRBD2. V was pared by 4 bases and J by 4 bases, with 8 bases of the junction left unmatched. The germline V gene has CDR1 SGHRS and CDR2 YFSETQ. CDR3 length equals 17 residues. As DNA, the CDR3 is TGCGCCAGCAGCCTCTCTAGCGGGGGGGCCGGCACCGGGGAGCTGTTTTTT. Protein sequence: CASSLSSGGAGTGELFF.

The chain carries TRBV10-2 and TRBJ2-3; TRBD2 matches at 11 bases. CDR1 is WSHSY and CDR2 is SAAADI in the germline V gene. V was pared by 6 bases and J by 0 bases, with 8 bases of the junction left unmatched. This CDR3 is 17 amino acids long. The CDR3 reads CASRGTSGTPSTDTQYF. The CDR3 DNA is TGCGCCAGCAGGGGGACTAGCGGAACCCCTAGCACAGATACGCAGTATTTT.

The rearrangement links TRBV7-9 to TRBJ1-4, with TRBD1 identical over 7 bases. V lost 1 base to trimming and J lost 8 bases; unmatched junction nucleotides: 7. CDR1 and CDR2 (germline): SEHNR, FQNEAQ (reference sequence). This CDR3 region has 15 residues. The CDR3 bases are TGTGCCAGCAGCTTAGGGGGGACAGTATCCGAAAAACTGTTTTTT. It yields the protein CASSLGGTVSEKLFF.

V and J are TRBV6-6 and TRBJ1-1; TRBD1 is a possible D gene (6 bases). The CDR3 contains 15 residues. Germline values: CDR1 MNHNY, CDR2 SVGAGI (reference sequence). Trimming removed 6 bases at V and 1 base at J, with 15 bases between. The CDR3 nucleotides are TGTGCCAGCAGCCCGGCAGGACAGACGAACACTGAAGCTTTCTTT. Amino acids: CASSPAGQTNTEAFF.

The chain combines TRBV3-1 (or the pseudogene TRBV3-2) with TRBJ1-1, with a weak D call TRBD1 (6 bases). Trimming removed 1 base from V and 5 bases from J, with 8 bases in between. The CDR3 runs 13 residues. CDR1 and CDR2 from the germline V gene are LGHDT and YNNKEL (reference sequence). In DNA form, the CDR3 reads TGTGCCAGCAGCCAAGGCCAGGGGACTGAAGCTTTCTTT. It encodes CASSQGQGTEAFF.

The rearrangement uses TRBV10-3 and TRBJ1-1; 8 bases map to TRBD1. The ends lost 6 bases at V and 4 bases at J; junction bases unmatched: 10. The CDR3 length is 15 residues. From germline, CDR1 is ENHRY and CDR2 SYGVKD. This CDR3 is CAIRELGQGTTEAFF. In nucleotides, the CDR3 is TGTGCCATCAGAGAGCTCGGACAGGGTACCACTGAAGCTTTCTTT.

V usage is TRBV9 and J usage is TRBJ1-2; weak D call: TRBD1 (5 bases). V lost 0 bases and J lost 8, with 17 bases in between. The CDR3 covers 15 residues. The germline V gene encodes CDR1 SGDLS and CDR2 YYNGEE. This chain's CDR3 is CASSVDASLAGGYTF. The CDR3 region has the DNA TGTGCCAGCAGCGTAGACGCCAGCTTGGCAGGGGGCTACACCTTC.

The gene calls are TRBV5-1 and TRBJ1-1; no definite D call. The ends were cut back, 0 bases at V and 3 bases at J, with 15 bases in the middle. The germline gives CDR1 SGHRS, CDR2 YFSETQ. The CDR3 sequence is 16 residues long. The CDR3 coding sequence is TGCGCCAGCAGCTTGGGTGTTTTGGGTCGGGACACTGAAGCTTTCTTT. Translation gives CASSLGVLGRDTEAFF.

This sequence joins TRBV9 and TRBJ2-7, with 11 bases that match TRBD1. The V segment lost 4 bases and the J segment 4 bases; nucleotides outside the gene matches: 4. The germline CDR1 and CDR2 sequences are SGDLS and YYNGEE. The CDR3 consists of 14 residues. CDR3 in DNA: TGTGCCAGCAGCTACGGACAGGGGGCGTACGAGCAGTACTTC. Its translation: CASSYGQGAYEQYF.

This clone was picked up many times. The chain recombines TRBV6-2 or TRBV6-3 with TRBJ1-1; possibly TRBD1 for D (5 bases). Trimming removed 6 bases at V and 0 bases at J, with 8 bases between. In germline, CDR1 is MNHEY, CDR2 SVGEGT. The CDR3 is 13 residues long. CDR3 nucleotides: TGTGCCAGCAGCGGGGACTTGAACACTGAAGCTTTCTTT. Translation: CASSGDLNTEAFF.

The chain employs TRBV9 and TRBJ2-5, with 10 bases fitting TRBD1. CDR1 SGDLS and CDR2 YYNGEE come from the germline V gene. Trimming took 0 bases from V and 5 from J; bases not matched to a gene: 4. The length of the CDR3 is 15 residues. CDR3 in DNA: TGTGCCAGCAGCGTAGGGGACAGGGGTTTCGAGACCCAGTACTTC. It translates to CASSVGDRGFETQYF.

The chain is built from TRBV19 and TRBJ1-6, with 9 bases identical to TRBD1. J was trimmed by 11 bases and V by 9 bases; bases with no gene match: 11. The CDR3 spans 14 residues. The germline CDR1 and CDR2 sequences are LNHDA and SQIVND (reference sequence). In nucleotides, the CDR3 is TGTGCCAGCAGACAACCGGGACAGGGAACACCCCTCCACTTT. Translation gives CASRQPGQGTPLHF.